This TCR beta chain stems from a study of blood T cell repertoires in COVID-19. As for the study in general: Italy, Spain and the United States were the sources of the convalescent and acute COVID-19 samples. Sources were T cells, B-cell-depleted T cells, or PBMCs; the material itself was cDNA or gDNA.

Under the authors' procedure: From reference gene primer amplification, estimates of nucleated cell counts were derived. TCRdb's table, derived via immunoSEQ multiplex PCR, lists solely in-frame clones and lacks some. V and J calls and clone size are copied from that table; D and trimming were computed from the DNA. The data hold 35,000 to 50,000 clones, with roughly 84% observed a single time. Trimming took off 5 bases at V and 2 bases at J, with 10 bases between the two ends. Looked up from germline, CDR1 is SGHAT and CDR2 is FQNNGV. The CDR3 covers 15 residues. This receptor was obtained from a woman aged 70-85 years in a cohort sampled during active COVID-19. Sequenced material: peripheral blood. This chain uses TRBV11-2 with TRBJ1-6; D perhaps matches TRBD1 (5 bases). In DNA, the CDR3 is TGTGCCAGCAGCATCGGGGGGGCCTATAATTCACCCCTCCACTTT. This gives the protein CASSIGGAYNSPLHF.